This T cell receptor beta chain derives from a study of shared T cell receptors in the human thymus. CDR1 and CDR2 from the germline V gene are SGHRS and YFSETQ. V lost 2 bases to trimming and J lost 8 bases, with 11 bases between them. The CDR3 spans 13 residues. The repertoire was sequenced with immunoSEQ multiplex PCR; TCRdb's copy has only in-frame clones and lacks some. The sample lists about 660,000 clones; approximately 88% were seen once. These data were also filed under a second study, of human thymus T cells. This second report adds: Congenital heart defects were the reason for the corrective surgery that the donors, healthy Finnish infants, were having.

The chain couples TRBV5-1 to TRBJ2-1; possibly TRBD2 for D (5 bases). The TCR originated in a boy in the first two years of life with a congenital heart defect. What was sequenced was thymocytes. The CDR3 spells CASSFWVEDEQFF. In DNA, the CDR3 is TGCGCCAGCAGCTTTTGGGTGGAGGATGAGCAGTTCTTC. Filled out from reference TRBV5-1 and TRBJ2-1, the complete variable domain reads KAGVTQTPRYLIKTRGQQVTLSCSPISGHRSVSWYQQTPGQGLQFLFEYFSETQRNKGNFPGRFSGRQFSNSRSEMNVSTLELGDSALYLCASSFWVEDEQFFGPGTRLTVL.